These 18 T cell receptor beta chains were all obtained from the same sample, sequenced in a study of metastatic and nonmetastatic thyroid tumors. There were no patients who had received any treatment before thyroid surgery. MiXCR re-clonotyped the PCR reads for TCRdb. The repertoire holds some 28,000 clones, with 16% as singletons. The sample taken for sequencing was blood. The receptors were gathered from a female donor with papillary thyroid cancer or a benign thyroid nodule (not recorded which). Some clones in this sample may be carry-over from other donors' samples.

This clone has ten or more counts. This chain connects TRBV6-2 or TRBV6-3 to TRBJ2-1; 9 nucleotides line up with TRBD2. The germline V gene encodes CDR1 MNHEY and CDR2 SVGEGT. V shed 7 bases, J shed 8 bases, and the junction held 18 bases outside the gene matches. The CDR3 is made up of 17 amino acids. The CDR3 loop is CASNGGGVMVFRDEQFF. CDR3 DNA sequence: TGTGCCAGCAATGGCGGGGGGGTAATGGTTTTCAGGGATGAGCAGTTCTTC.

The chain employs TRBV6-1 and TRBJ2-7; D might be TRBD2 (5 bases). CDR1 and CDR2 from the germline V gene are MNHNS and SASEGT. This CDR3 has 12 residues. The V end lost 4 bases, the J end lost 4 bases, and 8 bases lay between the germline ends. The CDR3, as DNA: TGTGCCAGCAGTGCCACGGGGTACGAGCAGTACTTC. This sequence encodes CASSATGYEQYF.

This clone was observed a few times. Being one base from a much bigger clone, this may be a read error. This sequence joins TRBV6-2 or TRBV6-3 and TRBJ2-1; the D is unclear. Trimming took off 5 bases at V and 8 bases at J, with 7 bases between the two ends. In germline, CDR1 is MNHEY, CDR2 SVGEGT. The CDR3 runs 11 residues. The CDR3 DNA is TGTGCCAGCAGTATAGCAGATGAGCAGTTCTTC. It is translated as CASSIADEQFF.

This clone was picked up many times. The chain is built from TRBV12-3 or TRBV12-4 and TRBJ1-2, with 7 bases matching TRBD1. The CDR3 is made up of 21 amino acids. Trimming removed 1 base from V and 1 base from J; junction bases left unmatched: 21. The chain's CDR3 is CASSLDEWDRYLQPGNYGYTF. CDR3 nucleotide sequence: TGTGCCAGCAGTTTAGATGAATGGGACAGATATCTTCAACCGGGTAACTATGGCTACACCTTC.

This clone was seen more than once but under ten times. Given a much more abundant clone one base away, this may be a read error. V and J are TRBV2 and TRBJ1-1; D is unresolved. The germline V and J ends were trimmed by 3 bases and 2 bases, with 7 bases remaining between them. This CDR3 has 13 residues. Germline CDR1 SNHLY, CDR2 FYNNEI. The CDR3 reads CASSEVLNTEAFF. CDR3 coding DNA: TGTGCCAGCAGTGAGGTACTAAACACTGAAGCTTTCTTT. The whole variable domain, filled in from reference TRBV2 and TRBJ1-1, reads EPEVTQTPSHQVTQMGQEVILRCVPISNHLYFYWYRQILGQKVEFLVSFYNNEISEKSEIFDDQFSVERPDGSNFTLKIRSTKLEDSAMYFCASSEVLNTEAFFGQGTRLTVV.

In its sample, this clone was seen many times. The J gene is TRBJ1-4, the V gene TRBV18; no clear D. The CDR3 runs to 14 residues. The germline gives CDR1 KGHSH, CDR2 LQKENI. V was trimmed by 3 bases and J by 4 bases, leaving 9 bases between them. For the CDR3, the DNA is TGTGCCAGCTCACCCGGACTTGGTAATGAAAAACTGTTTTTT. This translates into CASSPGLGNEKLFF. Full variable domain (outside the CDR3, taken from reference TRBV18 and TRBJ1-4): NAGVMQNPRHLVRRRGQEARLRCSPMKGHSHVYWYRQLPEEGLKFMVYLQKENIIDESGMPKERFSAEFPKEGPSILRIQQVVRGDSAAYFCASSPGLGNEKLFFGSGTQLSVL.

This clone was recorded many times. The chain recombines TRBV19 with TRBJ1-5; 8 positions match TRBD1. CDR3 length: 15 residues. CDR1 is LNHDA and CDR2 is SQIVND in the germline V gene (reference sequence). V shed 6 bases and J 2 bases; nucleotides not matched to a gene: 6. CDR3 in amino acids: CASSPEDRGNQPQHF. The CDR3 DNA follows: TGTGCCAGTAGCCCTGAGGACAGGGGCAATCAGCCCCAGCATTTT.

At least ten counts were recorded for this clone. The rearrangement links TRBV11-2 to TRBJ2-5; the D gene is possibly TRBD1 (6 bases). V was trimmed by 6 bases and J by 10 bases, leaving 15 bases between them. Germline V lookup: CDR1 SGHAT, CDR2 FQNNGV. The CDR3 runs 12 residues. CDR3 in amino acids: CASSSQGIGQYF. CDR3 coding DNA: TGTGCCAGCAGTAGCCAGGGGATTGGCCAGTACTTC.

The chain combines TRBV7-6 with TRBJ2-1; TRBD2 agrees at 12 bases. The CDR3 contains 16 residues. CDR1 SGHVS and CDR2 FNYEAQ come from the germline V gene. J was trimmed by 10 bases and V by 0 bases; bases with no gene match: 7. CDR3 sequence (DNA): TGTGCCAGCAGCTTAGCCCTAGCGGGAGGGCTTAACGAGCAGTTCTTC. It encodes CASSLALAGGLNEQFF.

The chain is built from TRBV4-1 and TRBJ2-1, with TRBD2 identical over 12 bases. The germline CDR1 and CDR2 sequences are MGHRA and YSYEKL. V was clipped by 2 bases and J by 6 bases; unmatched bases: 2. The CDR3 has 15 amino acids. The CDR3 here is CASSQSSGRANEQFF. As DNA, the CDR3 is TGCGCCAGCAGCCAATCTAGCGGGAGGGCCAATGAGCAGTTCTTC.

This clone was counted ten times or more. V and J are TRBV18 and TRBJ2-1, with D perhaps given as TRBD1 or TRBD2 (5 bases each). The CDR3 loop spans 15 amino acids. In germline, CDR1 is KGHSH, CDR2 LQKENI. V dropped 6 bases and J dropped 7 bases, with 19 bases sitting between them. The chain's CDR3 is CASSPGRQDRNEQFF. The CDR3 nucleotides read TGTGCCAGCTCCCCGGGACGCCAGGACCGGAATGAGCAGTTCTTC.

In regard to this clone: Since a much larger clone is just one base distant, this may be a read error. The sample contains more than one DNA sequence encoding this CDR3. This sequence joins TRBV20-1 and TRBJ2-3; 9 bases match TRBD1. Looked up from germline, CDR1 is DFQATT and CDR2 is SNEGSKA (reference sequence). The CDR3 is 13 residues long. CDR3 sequence (DNA): TGCAGTGCCCGGGACAGGGAACCCTTAACGCAGTACTTT. This gives the protein CSARDREPLTQYF.

There are a few counts of this clone. This chain joins TRBV28 and TRBJ2-7; 8 positions match TRBD2. CDR1 is MDHEN, CDR2 SYDVKM, per germline. The junction had 6 bases not matched to a gene; V was cut back by 6 bases and J by 2 bases. The CDR3 is 14 residues long. CDR3 bases: TGTGCCAGCAGAGTGACTAGCGTTCCCTACGAGCAGTACTTC. It is translated as CASRVTSVPYEQYF.

Concerning this clone itself: Possible read error: a much larger clone is one base away. Other DNA sequences within the sample encode an identical CDR3. The rearrangement links TRBV11-1 to TRBJ2-7, with 8 nucleotides matching TRBD1. Germline loops: CDR1 SGHAT, CDR2 FQDESV (reference sequence). This CDR3 has 13 residues. CDR3 bases: TGTGCCAGCGGCTTAGGACAGGGCTACGAGCAGTACTTC. Translated: CASGLGQGYEQYF.

This chain uses TRBV6-1 with TRBJ2-7; 12 nucleotides align to TRBD2. Germline loops: CDR1 MNHNS, CDR2 SASEGT. CDR3 length equals 21 residues. V lost 9 bases, J lost 3 bases, and 27 bases stayed unmatched. This CDR3 is CARPPAPGYGLAGSRSYEQYF. Written as DNA, the CDR3 is TGTGCCAGGCCCCCCGCGCCCGGCTACGGACTAGCGGGGTCTCGGAGCTACGAGCAGTACTTC.

This clone was detected ten times or more. The rearrangement links TRBV9 to TRBJ1-2; D possibly corresponds to TRBD1 (5 bases). The V end was cut by 1 base, the J end by 3 bases, with 10 bases between. Germline assignment: CDR1 SGDLS and CDR2 YYNGEE. The CDR3 has 14 amino acids. For the CDR3, the DNA is TGTGCCAGCAGCGTACTTGGGGCGGACTATGGCTACACCTTC. Protein product: CASSVLGADYGYTF. The entire variable domain, with the rest obtained from reference TRBV9 and TRBJ1-2, is as follows: DSGVTQTPKHLITATGQRVTLRCSPRSGDLSVYWYQQSLDQGLQFLIQYYNGEERAKGNILERFSAQQFPDLHSELNLSSLELGDSALYFCASSVLGADYGYTFGSGTRLTVV.

This clone was picked up many times. CDR3 nucleotides: TGTGCCAGCAGCTTACAGGGGAGGACTGAAGCTTTCTTT. It encodes CASSLQGRTEAFF. The chain combines TRBV7-8 with TRBJ1-1, with D possibly matching TRBD1 (6 bases). CDR1 is SGHVS, CDR2 FQNEAQ, per germline. Trimming stripped 2 bases from V and 5 bases from J, with 9 bases between. The CDR3 is 13 residues long.

This clone was picked up many times. V usage is TRBV5-1 and J usage is TRBJ2-7; D gene uncertain. CDR1 is SGHRS and CDR2 is YFSETQ in the germline V gene. CDR3 size: 13 residues. Trimming removed 0 bases at V and 0 bases at J, with 4 bases between. CDR3 region: CASSLDFSYEQYF. CDR3 DNA: TGCGCCAGCAGCTTGGACTTCTCCTACGAGCAGTACTTC.